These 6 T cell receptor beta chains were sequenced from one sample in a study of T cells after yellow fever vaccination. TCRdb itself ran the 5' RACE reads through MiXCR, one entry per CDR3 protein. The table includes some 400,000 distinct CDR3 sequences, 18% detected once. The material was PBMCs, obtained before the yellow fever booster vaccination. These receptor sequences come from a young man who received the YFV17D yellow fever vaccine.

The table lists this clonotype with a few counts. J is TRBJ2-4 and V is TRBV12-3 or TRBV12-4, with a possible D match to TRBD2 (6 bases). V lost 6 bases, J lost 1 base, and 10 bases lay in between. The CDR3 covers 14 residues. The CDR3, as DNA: TGTGCCAGCAGCCCCAGCGGGGCCAAAAACATTCAGTACTTC. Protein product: CASSPSGAKNIQYF.

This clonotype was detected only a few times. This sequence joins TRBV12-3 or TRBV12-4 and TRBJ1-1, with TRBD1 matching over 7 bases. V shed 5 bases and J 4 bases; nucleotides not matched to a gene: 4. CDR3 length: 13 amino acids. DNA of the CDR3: TGTGCCAGCAGTATACAGGGGCCCACTGAAGCTTTCTTT. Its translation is CASSIQGPTEAFF.

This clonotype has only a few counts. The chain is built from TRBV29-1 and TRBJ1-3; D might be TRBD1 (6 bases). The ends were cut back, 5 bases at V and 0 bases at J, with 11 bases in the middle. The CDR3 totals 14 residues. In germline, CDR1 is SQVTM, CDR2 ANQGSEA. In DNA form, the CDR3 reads TGCAGCGTTTCACAGGGCAACTCTGGAAACACCATATATTTT. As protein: CSVSQGNSGNTIYF.

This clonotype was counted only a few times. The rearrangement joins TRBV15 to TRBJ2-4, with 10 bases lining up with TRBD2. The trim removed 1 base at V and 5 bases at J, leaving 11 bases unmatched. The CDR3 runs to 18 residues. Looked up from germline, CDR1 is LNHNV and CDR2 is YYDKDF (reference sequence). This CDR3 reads CATSRVAPAGGLENIQYF. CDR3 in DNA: TGTGCCACCAGCAGAGTAGCTCCAGCGGGGGGGCTCGAAAACATTCAGTACTTC.

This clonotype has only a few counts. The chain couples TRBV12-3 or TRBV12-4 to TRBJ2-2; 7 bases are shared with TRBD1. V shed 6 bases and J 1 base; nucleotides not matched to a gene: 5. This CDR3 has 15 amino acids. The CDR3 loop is CASRGDSWNTGELFF. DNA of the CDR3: TGTGCCAGCAGGGGGGACAGCTGGAACACCGGGGAGCTGTTTTTT.

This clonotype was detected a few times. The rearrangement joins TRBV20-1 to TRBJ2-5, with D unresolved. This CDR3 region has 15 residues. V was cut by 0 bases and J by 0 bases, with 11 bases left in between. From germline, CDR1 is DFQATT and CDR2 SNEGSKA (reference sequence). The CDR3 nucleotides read TGCAGTGCTAGAGATACGCTCGAGTACCAAGAGACCCAGTACTTC. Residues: CSARDTLEYQETQYF.